The rows below give T cell receptor beta chains drawn from one sample of a study of CD8 T cells in Susac syndrome. One entry per CDR3 protein, called by TCRdb with MiXCR from the immunoSEQ multiplex PCR reads. Of 110,000 or so distinct CDR3 sequences listed, about 90% are singletons. The sequenced material came from CD4+ T cells from PBMCs. These receptors all stem from a human donor in good health. Both conserved end residues are part of each CDR3. A D gene is named only where the DNA matches it firmly. Size is stated for part of the rows, as once, few or many counts, or as a class when the clone is expanded.

d_call: -; clone_size: -; v_call: TRBV6-2/TRBV6-3; j_call: TRBJ1-6; cdr3_aa: CASSMFSGSYNSPLHF; cdr3_nt: TGTGCCAGCAGTATGTTCTCGGGCTCCTATAATTCACCCCTCCACTTT
d_call: -; clone_size: -; v_call: TRBV6-5; j_call: TRBJ1-1; cdr3_aa: CASVLAAGDTEAFF; cdr3_nt: TGTGCCAGCGTCCTCGCCGCAGGGGACACTGAAGCTTTCTTT
d_call: -; clone_size: -; v_call: TRBV20-1; j_call: TRBJ1-1; cdr3_aa: CSARGAGEGAFF; cdr3_nt: TGCAGTGCTAGAGGGGCAGGGGAAGGAGCTTTCTTT
d_call: -; clone_size: once; v_call: TRBV19; j_call: TRBJ1-1; cdr3_aa: CASSGGGTEAFF; cdr3_nt: TGTGCCAGTAGTGGAGGGGGCACTGAAGCTTTCTTT
d_call: -; clone_size: -; v_call: TRBV18; j_call: TRBJ1-2; cdr3_aa: CASSPPRRGDGYTF; cdr3_nt: TGTGCCAGCTCACCACCCCGCAGGGGTGATGGCTACACCTTC
d_call: TRBD1; clone_size: -; v_call: TRBV7-3; j_call: TRBJ2-7; cdr3_aa: CASSLTRLQGSEQYF; cdr3_nt: TGTGCCAGCAGCCTTACCCGTCTACAGGGGAGCGAGCAGTACTTC
d_call: -; clone_size: -; v_call: TRBV7-2; j_call: TRBJ2-4; cdr3_aa: CASSLAPQKNIQYF; cdr3_nt: TGTGCCAGCAGCTTAGCGCCGCAGAAAAACATTCAGTACTTC
d_call: -; clone_size: -; v_call: TRBV4-3; j_call: TRBJ2-1; cdr3_aa: CASSQGWDYNEQFF; cdr3_nt: TGCGCCAGCAGCCAAGGTTGGGACTACAATGAGCAGTTCTTC
d_call: -; clone_size: -; v_call: TRBV20-1; j_call: TRBJ2-7; cdr3_aa: CSARDHWSSNYEQYF; cdr3_nt: TGCAGTGCTAGAGATCATTGGAGCTCCAACTACGAGCAGTACTTC
d_call: -; clone_size: -; v_call: TRBV5-1; j_call: TRBJ1-2; cdr3_aa: CASSWGNIQTPYGYTF; cdr3_nt: TGCGCCAGCAGCTGGGGTAATATACAGACGCCCTATGGCTACACCTTC
d_call: -; clone_size: -; v_call: TRBV3-1; j_call: TRBJ1-3; cdr3_aa: CASSQGVRATGNTIYF; cdr3_nt: TGTGCCAGCAGCCAAGGGGTCAGGGCGACTGGAAACACCATATATTTT
d_call: -; clone_size: -; v_call: TRBV3-1; j_call: TRBJ2-4; cdr3_aa: CASSRAGANIQYF; cdr3_nt: TGTGCCAGCAGCCGCGCCGGGGCAAACATTCAGTACTTC
d_call: TRBD1; clone_size: -; v_call: TRBV7-2; j_call: TRBJ1-4; cdr3_aa: CASSRQGTEKLFF; cdr3_nt: TGTGCCAGCAGCCGACAGGGGACTGAAAAACTGTTTTTT
d_call: -; clone_size: -; v_call: TRBV9; j_call: TRBJ1-1; cdr3_aa: CASSVATRGWAFF; cdr3_nt: TGTGCCAGCAGCGTAGCGACTCGGGGGTGGGCTTTCTTT
d_call: -; clone_size: once; v_call: TRBV18; j_call: TRBJ1-5; cdr3_aa: CASSQGDGGYSNQPQHF; cdr3_nt: TGTGCCAGCTCACAAGGCGACGGAGGTTATAGCAATCAGCCCCAGCATTTT
d_call: TRBD2; clone_size: -; v_call: TRBV24-1; j_call: TRBJ2-3; cdr3_aa: CATSGPSGGAGDNTDTQYF; cdr3_nt: TGTGCCACCAGTGGCCCTAGCGGGGGGGCGGGGGACAACACAGATACGCAGTATTTT
d_call: TRBD1; clone_size: few; v_call: TRBV2; j_call: TRBJ1-2; cdr3_aa: CASSQTGNYGYTF; cdr3_nt: TGTGCCAGCAGCCAGACAGGGAACTATGGCTACACCTTC
d_call: -; clone_size: -; v_call: TRBV6-1; j_call: TRBJ2-2; cdr3_aa: CASSEGHPGELFF; cdr3_nt: TGTGCCAGCAGTGAAGGTCATCCCGGGGAGCTGTTTTTT
d_call: TRBD1; clone_size: -; v_call: TRBV5-1; j_call: TRBJ1-2; cdr3_aa: CASRSDLGQEPNYGYTF; cdr3_nt: TGCGCCAGCAGGAGTGATCTAGGACAGGAACCTAACTATGGCTACACCTTC
d_call: -; clone_size: -; v_call: TRBV18; j_call: TRBJ1-3; cdr3_aa: CASSKGDGDSGNTIYF; cdr3_nt: TGTGCCAGCTCAAAAGGAGACGGAGACTCTGGAAACACCATATATTTT
d_call: -; clone_size: -; v_call: TRBV20-1; j_call: TRBJ2-3; cdr3_aa: CSARDQRISTDTQYF; cdr3_nt: TGCAGTGCTAGAGATCAGCGGATTAGCACAGATACGCAGTATTTT
d_call: -; clone_size: -; v_call: TRBV4-3; j_call: TRBJ1-2; cdr3_aa: CASSQADPPNYGYTF; cdr3_nt: TGCGCCAGCAGCCAAGCGGACCCCCCTAACTATGGCTACACCTTC
d_call: -; clone_size: -; v_call: TRBV5-8; j_call: TRBJ2-2; cdr3_aa: CASSEYRNTGELFF; cdr3_nt: TGTGCCAGCAGCGAATACAGGAACACCGGGGAGCTGTTTTTT
d_call: -; clone_size: once; v_call: TRBV5-6; j_call: TRBJ1-1; cdr3_aa: CASSFTGRTEVFF; cdr3_nt: TGTGCCAGCAGCTTCACGGGGCGGACTGAAGTTTTCTTT
d_call: -; clone_size: -; v_call: TRBV5-4; j_call: TRBJ1-1; cdr3_aa: CASSLGQRNTEAFF; cdr3_nt: TGTGCCAGCAGCTTGGGACAGAGGAACACTGAAGCTTTCTTT
d_call: TRBD2; clone_size: -; v_call: TRBV7-9; j_call: TRBJ2-1; cdr3_aa: CASSRSGISYNEQFF; cdr3_nt: TGTGCCAGCAGCCGTAGCGGGATCTCCTACAATGAGCAGTTCTTC
d_call: -; clone_size: -; v_call: TRBV11-1; j_call: TRBJ2-7; cdr3_aa: CASSFDSEGPRTNEQYF; cdr3_nt: TGTGCCAGCAGCTTCGATTCGGAGGGACCGCGCACGAACGAGCAGTACTTC
d_call: -; clone_size: -; v_call: TRBV29-1; j_call: TRBJ1-1; cdr3_aa: CSVVAGNRNTEAFF; cdr3_nt: TGCAGCGTTGTGGCAGGGAATAGGAACACTGAAGCTTTCTTT
d_call: TRBD2; clone_size: few; v_call: TRBV19; j_call: TRBJ2-1; cdr3_aa: CASSIPPGGNEQFF; cdr3_nt: TGTGCCAGTAGTATCCCTCCGGGGGGCAATGAGCAGTTCTTC
d_call: TRBD2; clone_size: -; v_call: TRBV4-3; j_call: TRBJ2-2; cdr3_aa: CASSQDFREGAGELFF; cdr3_nt: TGCGCCAGCAGCCAAGATTTCAGGGAGGGCGCCGGGGAGCTGTTTTTT
d_call: -; clone_size: -; v_call: TRBV7-9; j_call: TRBJ1-1; cdr3_aa: CASSLQGMNTEAFF; cdr3_nt: TGTGCCAGCAGCTTACAGGGAATGAACACTGAAGCTTTCTTT
d_call: -; clone_size: -; v_call: TRBV25-1; j_call: TRBJ2-1; cdr3_aa: CASSELEQLYNEQFF; cdr3_nt: TGTGCCAGCAGTGAATTAGAACAGCTCTACAATGAGCAGTTCTTC
d_call: -; clone_size: -; v_call: TRBV29-1; j_call: TRBJ1-5; cdr3_aa: CSVVKESNQPQHF; cdr3_nt: TGCAGCGTCGTCAAAGAAAGCAATCAGCCCCAGCATTTT
d_call: -; clone_size: -; v_call: TRBV4-3; j_call: TRBJ1-1; cdr3_aa: CASSQDITGFEMNTEAFF; cdr3_nt: TGCGCCAGCAGCCAAGACATAACGGGTTTTGAGATGAACACTGAAGCTTTCTTT
d_call: -; clone_size: -; v_call: TRBV28; j_call: TRBJ2-5; cdr3_aa: CASTSPGKETQYF; cdr3_nt: TGTGCCAGCACCTCCCCGGGGAAGGAGACCCAGTACTTC
d_call: -; clone_size: -; v_call: TRBV6-6; j_call: TRBJ2-2; cdr3_aa: CASSYGAGPNNGELFF; cdr3_nt: TGTGCCAGCAGTTACGGAGCGGGCCCGAACAACGGGGAGCTGTTTTTT
d_call: TRBD2; clone_size: few; v_call: TRBV4-3; j_call: TRBJ2-7; cdr3_aa: CASSRGLAAAYEQYF; cdr3_nt: TGCGCCAGCAGCCGAGGACTAGCGGCAGCCTACGAGCAGTACTTC
d_call: -; clone_size: -; v_call: TRBV6-1; j_call: TRBJ1-5; cdr3_aa: CASSPGGGGYSNQPQHF; cdr3_nt: TGTGCCAGCAGTCCCGGGGGCGGGGGCTATAGCAATCAGCCCCAGCATTTT
d_call: -; clone_size: -; v_call: TRBV7-2; j_call: TRBJ1-6; cdr3_aa: CASSPQGLHNSPLHF; cdr3_nt: TGTGCCAGCAGCCCCCAGGGGCTGCATAATTCACCCCTCCACTTT
d_call: -; clone_size: -; v_call: TRBV18; j_call: TRBJ2-7; cdr3_aa: CASSPTTGPSYEQYF; cdr3_nt: TGTGCCAGCTCACCAACCACAGGTCCCTCCTACGAGCAGTACTTC
d_call: -; clone_size: -; v_call: TRBV20-1; j_call: TRBJ1-5; cdr3_aa: CSANLRAGPNQPQHF; cdr3_nt: TGCAGTGCCAACCTCCGGGCAGGTCCCAATCAGCCCCAGCATTTT
d_call: -; clone_size: once; v_call: TRBV2; j_call: TRBJ1-1; cdr3_aa: CASSEAGALNTEAFF; cdr3_nt: TGTGCCAGCAGTGAAGCGGGGGCCTTGAACACTGAAGCTTTCTTT
d_call: -; clone_size: -; v_call: TRBV7-3; j_call: TRBJ2-3; cdr3_aa: CASSPTGQRTDTQYF; cdr3_nt: TGTGCCAGCAGCCCCACAGGGCAGCGCACAGATACGCAGTATTTT
d_call: TRBD1; clone_size: -; v_call: TRBV9; j_call: TRBJ1-1; cdr3_aa: CASSGDRSREAFF; cdr3_nt: TGTGCCAGCAGCGGGGACAGGAGCCGAGAAGCTTTCTTT
d_call: -; clone_size: -; v_call: TRBV2; j_call: TRBJ1-1; cdr3_aa: CASSVRGRVTEAFF; cdr3_nt: TGTGCCAGCAGCGTCAGGGGTCGGGTCACTGAAGCTTTCTTT
d_call: -; clone_size: -; v_call: TRBV7-2; j_call: TRBJ2-7; cdr3_aa: CASSSAVNGYEQYF; cdr3_nt: TGTGCCAGCAGCTCCGCCGTAAATGGCTACGAGCAGTACTTC
d_call: -; clone_size: -; v_call: TRBV4-3; j_call: TRBJ1-1; cdr3_aa: CASSQDWASKNTEAFF; cdr3_nt: TGCGCCAGCAGCCAAGATTGGGCGTCCAAGAACACTGAAGCTTTCTTT
d_call: TRBD1; clone_size: -; v_call: TRBV7-2; j_call: TRBJ2-2; cdr3_aa: CASSENRGRAGELFF; cdr3_nt: TGTGCCAGCAGCGAAAACAGGGGGCGGGCCGGGGAGCTGTTTTTT
d_call: TRBD1; clone_size: once; v_call: TRBV12-3/TRBV12-4; j_call: TRBJ1-1; cdr3_aa: CASKPDRGNAEAFF; cdr3_nt: TGTGCCAGCAAGCCAGACAGGGGGAACGCTGAAGCTTTCTTT
d_call: -; clone_size: -; v_call: TRBV12-3/TRBV12-4; j_call: TRBJ1-2; cdr3_aa: CASSFPGDGYTF; cdr3_nt: TGTGCCAGCAGTTTTCCGGGCGACGGCTACACCTTC
d_call: -; clone_size: -; v_call: TRBV30; j_call: TRBJ2-1; cdr3_aa: CAWVQGGPCYSYNEQFF; cdr3_nt: TGTGCCTGGGTACAGGGTGGGCCGTGTTACTCCTACAATGAGCAGTTCTTC
d_call: -; clone_size: -; v_call: TRBV4-3; j_call: TRBJ2-7; cdr3_aa: CASSQGNPREQYF; cdr3_nt: TGCGCCAGCAGCCAAGGCAACCCTCGCGAGCAGTACTTC
d_call: TRBD1; clone_size: -; v_call: TRBV29-1; j_call: TRBJ1-1; cdr3_aa: CSVRDRANTEAFF; cdr3_nt: TGCAGCGTGAGGGACAGGGCGAACACTGAAGCTTTCTTT
d_call: -; clone_size: -; v_call: TRBV5-1; j_call: TRBJ2-7; cdr3_aa: CASSSGTLSYEQYF; cdr3_nt: TGCGCCAGCAGCTCCGGGACTCTTTCCTACGAGCAGTACTTC
d_call: -; clone_size: -; v_call: TRBV27; j_call: TRBJ2-3; cdr3_aa: CASSLSRVDTDTQYF; cdr3_nt: TGTGCCAGCAGTTTATCGCGTGTTGACACAGATACGCAGTATTTT
d_call: -; clone_size: -; v_call: TRBV9; j_call: TRBJ2-5; cdr3_aa: CASSTPGDQETQYF; cdr3_nt: TGTGCCAGCAGCACGCCTGGGGACCAAGAGACCCAGTACTTC
d_call: TRBD1; clone_size: -; v_call: TRBV3-1; j_call: TRBJ2-7; cdr3_aa: CASSTRQGYEQYF; cdr3_nt: TGTGCCAGCAGCACTAGACAGGGCTACGAGCAGTACTTC
d_call: -; clone_size: -; v_call: TRBV6-2/TRBV6-3; j_call: TRBJ1-1; cdr3_aa: CASSYAVITEAFF; cdr3_nt: TGTGCCAGCAGTTACGCAGTTATCACTGAAGCTTTCTTT
d_call: TRBD1; clone_size: -; v_call: TRBV7-2; j_call: TRBJ2-1; cdr3_aa: CASRVMTGSYEQFF; cdr3_nt: TGTGCCAGCAGAGTGATGACAGGGTCCTACGAGCAGTTCTTC
d_call: -; clone_size: -; v_call: TRBV29-1; j_call: TRBJ1-3; cdr3_aa: CSVEDQSRSGAFSGNTIYF; cdr3_nt: TGCAGCGTTGAAGATCAGTCGAGAAGCGGTGCCTTCTCTGGAAACACCATATATTTT